Below, 31 T cell receptor beta chains from the same sample are listed, as sequenced in a study of blood T cell repertoires in COVID-19. Clones were sequenced by immunoSEQ multiplex PCR, and TCRdb holds only the in-frame ones, with some missing. The data show about 220,000 clones, with approximately 80% seen just once and 9.5% to 15% held by the top ten. The sequencing sample was made of peripheral blood. The receptors come from a human donor in a cohort sampled during active COVID-19.

The J gene is TRBJ1-5, the V gene TRBV28; D is ambiguous. V lost 2 bases and J 6 bases, leaving 8 bases between the germline ends. Germline CDR1 reads MDHEN; CDR2 reads SYDVKM. This CDR3 is 13 amino acids long. The CDR3 DNA reads as TGTGCCAGCAGTTTAGGCGGGATTCAGCCCCAGCATTTT. This encodes CASSLGGIQPQHF. Filled out from reference TRBV28 and TRBJ1-5, the complete variable domain reads DVKVTQSSRYLVKRTGEKVFLECVQDMDHENMFWYRQDPGLGLRLIYFSYDVKMKEKGDIPEGYSVSREKKERFSLILESASTNQTSMYLCASSLGGIQPQHFGDGTRLSIL.

This chain connects TRBV18 to TRBJ2-1; TRBD2 matches 7 bases. The CDR3 sequence is 15 residues long. The junction had 5 bases not matched to a gene; V was cut back by 4 bases and J by 2 bases. In germline, CDR1 is KGHSH, CDR2 LQKENI. CDR3 amino acids: CASSLRESPYNEQFF. As DNA, the CDR3 is TGTGCCAGCTCACTGCGGGAGTCCCCCTACAATGAGCAGTTCTTC.

This chain joins TRBV7-2 and TRBJ2-3; TRBD2 matches 12 bases. Germline CDR1 reads SGHTA; CDR2 reads FQGNSA. J lost 7 bases, V lost 6 bases, and 8 bases had no gene match. The CDR3 has 15 amino acids. CDR3 coding DNA: TGTGCCAGCAGTACCCTAGCGGGGGGGCAAAATACGCAGTATTTT. Translating gives CASSTLAGGQNTQYF.

This clone was recorded only once. The rearrangement links TRBV5-4 to TRBJ2-3, with a weak D call TRBD2 (6 bases). Germline-derived CDR1 and CDR2 are SGHNT and YYREEE (reference sequence). The V end was cut by 3 bases, the J end by 1 base, with 9 bases between. The CDR3 totals 14 residues. The CDR3 sequence is CASSYSSGTDTQYF. CDR3 nucleotide sequence: TGTGCCAGCAGCTACTCTAGCGGCACAGATACGCAGTATTTT.

This rearrangement joins TRBV7-9 to TRBJ1-5, with 11 bases identical to TRBD1. Germline V lookup: CDR1 SEHNR, CDR2 FQNEAQ (reference sequence). The CDR3 covers 15 residues. V was pared by 4 bases and J by 4 bases, with 3 bases of the junction left unmatched. CDR3 nucleotide sequence: TGTGCCAGCAGCTACGGGACAGGGGGTAATCAGCCCCAGCATTTT. It codes for CASSYGTGGNQPQHF.

There are a few counts of this clone. This CDR3 reads CASSSLPYNEQFF. CDR3 in DNA: TGTGCCAGTAGTTCCCTACCTTACAATGAGCAGTTCTTC. The chain combines TRBV19 with TRBJ2-1; D is unresolved. The CDR3 sequence is 13 residues long. V lost 5 bases to trimming and J lost 4 bases, with 9 bases between them. From germline, CDR1 is LNHDA and CDR2 SQIVND (reference sequence).

The chain couples TRBV6-2 or TRBV6-3 to TRBJ2-1; TRBD2 matches at 12 bases. V lost 4 bases and J lost 10; bases outside the gene matches: 11. CDR3 size: 16 residues. Germline CDR1 reads MNHEY; CDR2 reads SVGEGT. DNA for the CDR3: TGTGCCAGCAGTTCGGAACTAGCGGGAGGCATTGGAGAGCAGTTCTTC. Protein product: CASSSELAGGIGEQFF.

The chain couples TRBV7-9 to TRBJ1-1; no clear D. Germline CDR1 reads SEHNR; CDR2 reads FQNEAQ (reference sequence). The V end lost 5 bases, the J end lost 2 bases, and 9 bases lay between the germline ends. The CDR3 is 13 residues long. The CDR3 reads CASSLLHNTEAFF. The DNA for the CDR3 is TGTGCCAGCAGCCTACTACATAACACTGAAGCTTTCTTT.

The rearrangement joins TRBV7-8 to TRBJ1-2; D call uncertain. Trimming cost V 4 bases and J 1 base, with 19 bases left between them. Germline CDR1 is SGHVS and CDR2 is FQNEAQ. The CDR3 length is 17 residues. The CDR3 is CASSSSADQALNYGYTF. In DNA form, the CDR3 reads TGTGCCAGCAGCTCATCCGCTGACCAGGCTCTTAACTATGGCTACACCTTC.

This clone was found a few times. The chain has TRBV4-1 and TRBJ2-1, with D perhaps matching TRBD1 (5 bases). CDR1 MGHRA and CDR2 YSYEKL come from the germline V gene. The CDR3 runs to 13 residues. Trimming left V 1 base short and J 6 bases short, with 7 bases between. In DNA, the CDR3 is TGCGCCAGCAGCCAAGCAGGGCGCAATGAGCAGTTCTTC. Translated, it gives CASSQAGRNEQFF.

This clone was seen just once. This sequence joins TRBV28 and TRBJ2-6; 8 nucleotides line up with TRBD1. The CDR3 is 16 residues long. CDR1 and CDR2 (germline): MDHEN, SYDVKM. After removal of 2 bases from V and 0 bases from J, the junction contained 0 bases not matched to a gene. The CDR3: CASSLTGGSGANVLTF. The CDR3, as DNA: TGTGCCAGCAGTTTAACAGGGGGCTCTGGGGCCAACGTCCTGACTTTC.

The V call is TRBV28, the J call TRBJ1-3, with D possibly being TRBD1 (5 bases). In germline, CDR1 is MDHEN, CDR2 SYDVKM. The CDR3 runs 14 residues. V gave up 10 bases and J gave up 4 bases, with 17 bases separating them. Here the CDR3 reads CAITPWGSGNTIYF. CDR3 bases: TGTGCCATCACGCCATGGGGCTCGGGAAACACCATATATTTT.

V is TRBV28 and J is TRBJ2-7; 12 bases line up with TRBD2. Germline V gene sequence: CDR1 MDHEN, CDR2 SYDVKM. Trimming cost V 5 bases and J 9 bases; bases outside gene matches: 11. The CDR3 length is 15 residues. The CDR3 reads CASSLGLAGRGGQYF. CDR3 nucleotides: TGTGCCAGCAGTCTGGGACTAGCGGGTCGAGGGGGGCAGTACTTC.

There are a few counts of this clone. This rearrangement joins TRBV6-2 or TRBV6-3 to TRBJ1-1, with 8 nucleotides matching TRBD1. The CDR3 covers 16 residues. CDR1 and CDR2 from the germline V gene are MNHEY and SVGEGT. V gave up 5 bases and J gave up 4 bases; unmatched junction bases: 12. The CDR3 sequence is CASSRLPTGGLTEAFF. Written as DNA, the CDR3 is TGTGCCAGCAGTCGCCTCCCCACAGGGGGTCTCACTGAAGCTTTCTTT.

The chain has TRBV7-2 and TRBJ2-3; 7 bases line up with TRBD1. After removal of 0 bases from V and 0 bases from J, the junction contained 6 bases not matched to a gene. The CDR3 runs 17 residues. CDR1 and CDR2 (germline): SGHTA, FQGNSA. The CDR3 DNA is TGTGCCAGCAGCTTAGCGCAGGGGGTTGCTAGCACAGATACGCAGTATTTT. Its protein is CASSLAQGVASTDTQYF.

This clone was counted once. The chain is built from TRBV19 and TRBJ2-1; tentative D call: TRBD1 (5 bases). V gave up 4 bases and J gave up 9 bases, with 13 bases separating them. Per germline, CDR1 LNHDA and CDR2 SQIVND (reference sequence). This CDR3 spans 13 amino acids. In DNA, the CDR3 is TGTGCCAGTAGTACCAGGGTGGTCGGTGAGCAGTTCTTC. This codes for CASSTRVVGEQFF. The full variable domain, rest sourced from reference TRBV19 and TRBJ2-1, is DGGITQSPKYLFRKEGQNVTLSCEQNLNHDAMYWYRQDPGQGLRLIYYSQIVNDFQKGDIAEGYSVSREKKESFPLTVTSAQKNPTAFYLCASSTRVVGEQFFGPGTRLTVL.

This chain joins TRBV29-1 and TRBJ2-5, with 13 bases that match TRBD2. The CDR3 spans 18 residues. The junction had 13 bases not matched to a gene; V was cut back by 4 bases and J by 2 bases. Germline V gene lookup returns CDR1 SQVTM and CDR2 ANQGSEA. The CDR3 spells CSVGPGTSGERPQETQYF. DNA of the CDR3: TGCAGCGTTGGCCCCGGGACTAGCGGGGAAAGACCTCAAGAGACCCAGTACTTC.

The chain is built from TRBV12-3 or TRBV12-4 and TRBJ1-2; weak D call: TRBD1 (6 bases). CDR3 size: 13 residues. Deletions cut 6 bases from V and 6 bases from J, with 14 bases between. The CDR3 loop reads CASSQGQRDGYTF. CDR3 DNA: TGTGCCAGCAGCCAAGGACAGAGGGATGGCTACACCTTC.

V and J are TRBV5-4 and TRBJ1-1; D remains unclear. CDR3 size: 17 residues. Trimming stripped 4 bases from V and 0 bases from J, with 19 bases between. CDR1 is SGHNT and CDR2 is YYREEE in the germline V gene (reference sequence). Here the CDR3 reads CASSPAGGPRLNTEAFF. The DNA of the CDR3 is TGTGCCAGCAGCCCGGCGGGTGGCCCGAGATTGAACACTGAAGCTTTCTTT.

The V call is TRBV4-2, the J call TRBJ2-1; weak D call: TRBD1 (5 bases). The V gene's germline CDR1 is LGHNA and CDR2 YNFKEQ. The ends were cut back, 0 bases at V and 9 bases at J, with 9 bases in the middle. This CDR3 region has 13 residues. The CDR3 DNA is TGTGCCAGCAGCCAAGATGTCCAGGGTGAGCAGTTCTTC. Translation gives CASSQDVQGEQFF.

The chain combines TRBV4-1 with TRBJ1-5; maybe TRBD1 (5 bases). V was clipped by 4 bases and J by 9 bases, with 16 bases between them. The germline V gene has CDR1 MGHRA and CDR2 YSYEKL. There are 14 residues in the CDR3. The CDR3 loop reads CASSLGASDRPQHF. The CDR3 coding sequence is TGCGCCAGCAGCCTAGGGGCCTCTGATCGGCCCCAGCATTTT.

The V gene is TRBV6-5, the J gene TRBJ1-2; D is unresolved. CDR3 size: 13 residues. V gave up 6 bases and J gave up 4 bases, with 12 bases separating them. Germline values: CDR1 MNHEY, CDR2 SVGAGI. The CDR3, as DNA: TGTGCCAGCAGGTTTAGTGGCGGCTATGGCTACACCTTC. Residues: CASRFSGGYGYTF.

The chain is built from TRBV19 and TRBJ2-4, with a tentative D call TRBD1 (7 bases). Germline values: CDR1 LNHDA, CDR2 SQIVND (reference sequence). This CDR3 is built from 12 residues. With 6 bases removed from V and 7 bases from J, the gap between germline ends came to 10 bases. The CDR3 reads CASRAGQNIQYF. CDR3 nucleotide sequence: TGTGCCAGTAGGGCGGGACAGAACATTCAGTACTTC.

V usage is TRBV7-2 and J usage is TRBJ2-3, with D possibly being TRBD2 (5 bases). Germline V gene data show CDR1 as SGHTA and CDR2 as FQGNSA. The CDR3 loop spans 16 amino acids. V lost 4 bases and J lost 2, with 16 bases in between. The CDR3, as DNA: TGTGCCAGCAGCTCCCGAAGCGGTGGCAACACAGATACGCAGTATTTT. It translates to CASSSRSGGNTDTQYF.

The chain uses TRBV7-9 and TRBJ2-2; possible D gene TRBD2, 5 bases. This CDR3 contains 16 residues. CDR1 and CDR2 from the germline V gene are SEHNR and FQNEAQ (reference sequence). With 2 bases removed from V and 3 bases from J, the gap between germline ends came to 13 bases. CDR3 coding DNA: TGTGCCAGCAGCTTACCGGCTAGCTCCTACACCGGGGAGCTGTTTTTT. Its protein product is CASSLPASSYTGELFF. Variable domain in full (rest from reference TRBV7-9 and TRBJ2-2): DTGVSQNPRHKITKRGQNVTFRCDPISEHNRLYWYRQTLGQGPEFLTYFQNEAQLEKSRLLSDRFSAERPKGSFSTLEIQRTEQGDSAMYLCASSLPASSYTGELFFGEGSRLTVL.

V gene TRBV19 combines with J gene TRBJ2-5; D remains unclear. Trimming stripped 7 bases from V and 5 bases from J, with 17 bases between. Germline values: CDR1 LNHDA, CDR2 SQIVND (reference sequence). CDR3 size: 14 residues. CDR3 region: CASTSAGFGETQYF. CDR3 nucleotide sequence: TGTGCCAGTACCTCCGCCGGGTTCGGGGAGACCCAGTACTTC.

This clone occurred once. V gene TRBV7-2 combines with J gene TRBJ1-6; 8 bases match TRBD1. CDR1 is SGHTA, CDR2 FQGNSA, per germline. V was clipped by 2 bases and J by 10 bases; unmatched bases: 10. CDR3 length: 16 amino acids. The CDR3 coding sequence is TGTGCCAGCAGCTTAACCAGGGGGCTTCCTGGGTCACCCCTCCACTTT. It yields the protein CASSLTRGLPGSPLHF. The whole variable domain, filled in from reference TRBV7-2 and TRBJ1-6, reads GAGVSQSPSNKVTEKGKDVELRCDPISGHTALYWYRQSLGQGLEFLIYFQGNSAPDKSGLPSDRFSAERTGGSVSTLTIQRTQQEDSAVYLCASSLTRGLPGSPLHFGNGTRLTVT.

The V gene is TRBV19, the J gene TRBJ2-6, with a tentative D call TRBD1 (5 bases). The CDR3 spans 14 residues. The V gene's germline CDR1 is LNHDA and CDR2 SQIVND (reference sequence). Trimming removed 6 bases from V and 1 base from J, with 7 bases in between. CDR3 DNA: TGTGCCAGTAGGGACATATCTGGGGCCAACGTCCTGACTTTC. It translates to CASRDISGANVLTF.

This rearrangement joins TRBV4-3 to TRBJ2-2; TRBD2 aligns across 11 bases. The CDR3 runs 16 residues. Germline V lookup: CDR1 LGHNA, CDR2 YSLEER. V lost 3 bases, J lost 1 base, and 1 base stayed unmatched. The CDR3 is CASSQGLAENTGELFF. In nucleotides, the CDR3 is TGCGCCAGCAGCCAGGGACTAGCGGAGAACACCGGGGAGCTGTTTTTT.

V is TRBV18 and J is TRBJ2-7, with D perhaps TRBD2 (5 bases). The V end lost 3 bases, the J end lost 6 bases, and 12 bases lay between the germline ends. Per the germline V gene, CDR1 is KGHSH and CDR2 is LQKENI. This CDR3 region has 13 residues. CDR3 DNA sequence: TGTGCCAGCTCACCTTCGGGGATCTCCGAGCAGTACTTC. Protein: CASSPSGISEQYF.

The chain has TRBV30 and TRBJ1-5; D is undetermined. CDR1 and CDR2 from the germline V gene are GTSNPN and SVGIG (reference sequence). The CDR3 loop spans 13 amino acids. The V gene lost 4 bases and the J gene lost 2 bases, with 9 bases spanning the gap. In DNA form, the CDR3 reads TGTGCCTGGAACACTCGGGGCAATCAGCCCCAGCATTTT. It translates to CAWNTRGNQPQHF.